Given below is one T cell receptor beta chain in context. Its specificity is unknown. This CDR3 region has 13 residues. CDR1 is SGHTA, CDR2 FQGTGA, per germline. V lost 4 bases to trimming and J lost 6 bases; unmatched junction nucleotides: 1. The entry originates in a study of T cell responses to AZD1222 COVID-19 vaccine. Generated by immunoSEQ multiplex PCR, the TCRdb table keeps only in-frame clones and is missing some. The table includes approximately 170,000 clones, around 90% detected once. Findings and caveats of the study: Increases in Spike-specific TCR breadth and depth were seen after two AZD1222 doses. Among those given AZD1222, only five or six were seropositive at baseline.

This specimen was peripheral blood, taken on day 0 of AZD1222 vaccination. The clonotype originates from an adult in good health. The chain carries TRBV7-3 and TRBJ1-2, with 11 nucleotides matching TRBD1. The CDR3 DNA follows: TGTGCCAGCAGCTGGACAGGGGGCAATGGCTACACCTTC. It specifies CASSWTGGNGYTF.